One and the same sample provided the 18 T cell receptor beta chains below, sequenced in a study of blood T cell repertoires in COVID-19. Using immunoSEQ multiplex PCR, the repertoire was profiled, and TCRdb retains in-frame clones only, with some absent. The sample has around 130,000 clones, about four fifths seen once; the top ten hold 12%. Sequencing was done on a sample of peripheral blood. The source of these receptors is an older woman with acute or convalescent COVID-19.

The chain employs TRBV5-1 and TRBJ1-3; D is perhaps TRBD1 (6 bases). CDR1 is SGHRS and CDR2 is YFSETQ in the germline V gene. The ends were cut back, 2 bases at V and 4 bases at J, with 13 bases in the middle. The CDR3 has 15 residues. The CDR3 region is CASSLGGEGGNTIYF. CDR3 DNA sequence: TGCGCCAGCAGCTTAGGGGGGGAAGGAGGAAACACCATATATTTT.

The chain carries TRBV11-2 and TRBJ1-1; maybe TRBD1 (5 bases). The length of the CDR3 is 15 residues. The germline V and J ends were trimmed by 1 base and 9 bases, with 18 bases remaining between them. Germline loops: CDR1 SGHAT, CDR2 FQNNGV. The CDR3 here is CASSLVRSGRVQAFF. The CDR3 region has the DNA TGTGCCAGCAGCTTAGTTAGGAGTGGCAGGGTTCAAGCTTTCTTT.

V is TRBV7-9 and J is TRBJ2-5, with 8 bases identical to TRBD1. Germline V CDR1 and CDR2: SEHNR, FQNEAQ (reference sequence). The CDR3 length is 14 residues. V lost 5 bases and J lost 4; bases outside the gene matches: 6. CDR3 DNA sequence: TGTGCCAGCAGCCGACAGGGGTTCGGAGAGACCCAGTACTTC. It specifies CASSRQGFGETQYF. Complete variable domain (other parts from reference TRBV7-9 and TRBJ2-5): DTGVSQNPRHKITKRGQNVTFRCDPISEHNRLYWYRQTLGQGPEFLTYFQNEAQLEKSRLLSDRFSAERPKGSFSTLEIQRTEQGDSAMYLCASSRQGFGETQYFGPGTRLLVL.

CDR3 sequence: CASRGYQAFF. CDR3 in DNA: TGTGCCAGCCGGGGATACCAAGCTTTCTTT. The chain carries TRBV12-3 or TRBV12-4 and TRBJ1-1; no clear D gene. Trimming cost V 8 bases and J 9 bases, with 10 bases left between them. This CDR3 is built from 10 residues.

The rearrangement links TRBV5-1 to TRBJ1-1; no reliable D call. The CDR3 is 14 residues long. V was trimmed by 1 base and J by 0 bases, leaving 7 bases between them. Germline CDR1 reads SGHRS; CDR2 reads YFSETQ. Written as DNA, the CDR3 is TGCGCCAGCAGCTTGCAGGTCTTGAACACTGAAGCTTTCTTT. Encoded protein: CASSLQVLNTEAFF.

This chain links TRBV5-6 with TRBJ1-2, with D perhaps matching TRBD1 (5 bases). This CDR3 spans 16 amino acids. V was shortened by 6 bases and J by 0 bases, with 18 bases between the two germline ends. Germline CDR1 is SGHDT and CDR2 is YYEEEE. The CDR3 DNA is TGTGCCAGCACCCCGGTGCAGGGAAGAGCTAACTATGGCTACACCTTC. It specifies CASTPVQGRANYGYTF. Full variable domain (missing parts from reference TRBV5-6 and TRBJ1-2): DAGVTQSPTHLIKTRGQQVTLRCSPKSGHDTVSWYQQALGQGPQFIFQYYEEEERQRGNFPDRFSGHQFPNYSSELNVNALLLGDSALYLCASTPVQGRANYGYTFGSGTRLTVV.

This CDR3 reads CASTLSGGTGNTIYF. The CDR3 region has the DNA TGTGCCAGCACCCTCTCCGGGGGGACTGGAAACACCATATATTTT. This chain links TRBV7-9 with TRBJ1-3; possibly TRBD1 for D (5 bases). Germline values: CDR1 SEHNR, CDR2 FQNEAQ (reference sequence). V lost 7 bases and J 2 bases, leaving 15 bases between the germline ends. The CDR3 extends over 15 amino acids.

This chain uses TRBV21-1 with TRBJ1-1; the table gives TRBD1 as D, unverified against the DNA. TRBV21-1 is a documented pseudogene. This CDR3 has 15 amino acids. Written as DNA, the CDR3 is TGTGCCAGCAGCATCCGAGCCAGGGGAAACAGTGAAGCTTTCTTT. Translated: CASSIRARGNSEAFF.

This CDR3 reads CAWSVQGLKIGYTF. The CDR3 nucleotides read TGTGCCTGGAGTGTACAGGGGTTGAAAATCGGCTACACCTTC. V and J are TRBV30 and TRBJ1-2; TRBD1 matches 7 bases. The CDR3 spans 14 residues. The junction had 9 bases not matched to a gene; V was cut back by 0 bases and J by 8 bases. Germline values: CDR1 GTSNPN, CDR2 SVGIG (reference sequence).

The rearrangement uses TRBV2 and TRBJ1-5, with D possibly matching TRBD1 (5 bases). The CDR3 extends over 13 amino acids. Deletions cut 8 bases from V and 0 bases from J, with 8 bases between. Germline-derived CDR1 and CDR2 are SNHLY and FYNNEI. This CDR3 reads CASRDYSNQPQHF. The CDR3 coding sequence is TGTGCCAGCCGGGACTATAGCAATCAGCCCCAGCATTTT.

The V gene is TRBV10-2, the J gene TRBJ2-4; 7 bases map to TRBD1. CDR1 and CDR2 (germline): WSHSY, SAAADI. The CDR3 has 13 amino acids. After removal of 10 bases from V and 4 bases from J, the junction contained 7 bases not matched to a gene. Here the CDR3 DNA reads TGCGCCACCCGACAGGGAGCGAAAAACATTCAGTACTTC. This codes for CATRQGAKNIQYF.

The CDR3 coding sequence is TGTGCCAGCAGATCGGGACACCTCAATGAGCAGTTCTTC. Its protein product is CASRSGHLNEQFF. V is TRBV3-1 (or the pseudogene TRBV3-2) and J is TRBJ2-1; the D gene is possibly TRBD1 (6 bases). CDR1 and CDR2 from the germline V gene are LGHDT and YNNKEL (reference sequence). The length of the CDR3 is 13 residues. Trimming removed 6 bases at V and 6 bases at J, with 12 bases between.

V is TRBV14 and J is TRBJ1-3; perhaps TRBD1 as D (6 bases). V was pared by 1 base and J by 2 bases, with 9 bases between. The CDR3 is made up of 15 amino acids. The germline V gene encodes CDR1 SGHDN and CDR2 FVKESK. CDR3 nucleotide sequence: TGTGCCAGCAGCCAAGGATACAGGGCTGGAAACACCATATATTTT. It encodes CASSQGYRAGNTIYF.

The chain links TRBV6-1 to TRBJ1-6, with D tentatively TRBD1 (6 bases). The V end lost 4 bases, the J end lost 6 bases, and 16 bases lay between the germline ends. CDR1 and CDR2 from the germline V gene are MNHNS and SASEGT. This CDR3 contains 16 residues. CDR3 region: CASSVPAGAPNSPLHF. The CDR3 DNA follows: TGTGCCAGCAGTGTCCCAGCGGGGGCGCCTAATTCACCCCTCCACTTT.

Worth noting for this clone: In the same sample, other DNA sequences code for this CDR3. The rearrangement joins TRBV20-1 to TRBJ1-4; no clear D gene. Germline V gives CDR1 DFQATT, CDR2 SNEGSKA (reference sequence). V was cut by 2 bases and J by 8 bases, with 6 bases left in between. The CDR3 has 11 amino acids. CDR3 DNA sequence: TGCAGTGCTAGACGCGGAGAAAAACTGTTTTTT. Protein sequence: CSARRGEKLFF.

This chain uses TRBV24-1 with TRBJ2-1, with D perhaps matching TRBD2 (6 bases). CDR1 KGHDR and CDR2 SFDVKD come from the germline V gene. This CDR3 has 14 amino acids. V was pared by 4 bases and J by 4 bases, with 10 bases between. As DNA, the CDR3 is TGTGCCACCAGTGAGACGGGGGTGTACAATGAGCAGTTCTTC. This translates into CATSETGVYNEQFF.

The chain uses TRBV4-1 and TRBJ2-5, with 7 bases identical to TRBD2. CDR3 length: 16 residues. Trimming took 5 bases from V and 2 from J; bases not matched to a gene: 11. From germline, CDR1 is MGHRA and CDR2 YSYEKL. The CDR3 nucleotides read TGCGCCAGCAGCACCGGACTAGGGGATGGGCAAGAGACCCAGTACTTC. Encoded protein: CASSTGLGDGQETQYF.

The chain is built from TRBV14 and TRBJ1-2; D is undetermined. The CDR3 extends over 13 amino acids. From germline, CDR1 is SGHDN and CDR2 FVKESK. V was pared by 4 bases and J by 4 bases, with 10 bases between. CDR3 region: CASSPGEVYGYTF. CDR3 nucleotide sequence: TGTGCCAGCAGCCCCGGAGAGGTCTATGGCTACACCTTC. Full variable domain (remainder filled in from reference TRBV14 and TRBJ1-2): EAGVTQFPSHSVIEKGQTVTLRCDPISGHDNLYWYRRVMGKEIKFLLHFVKESKQDESGMPNNRFLAERTGGTYSTLKVQPAELEDSGVYFCASSPGEVYGYTFGSGTRLTVV.